A selection of T cell receptor beta chains follows, all from one sample in a study of blood T cell repertoires in COVID-19. Clones were sequenced by immunoSEQ multiplex PCR, and TCRdb holds only the in-frame ones, with some missing. The sample lists approximately 240,000 clones; about 89% were seen once. The source material was PBMCs or T cells enriched from blood (not recorded which). These receptors originate from a woman younger than 35 who had recovered from COVID-19. The CDR3 runs from the conserved cysteine through the conserved F or W. D genes are given only for firm matches. The listing skips clone size in some rows; elsewhere it reads once, few, many or a size class.

clone_size | j_call | v_call | d_call | cdr3_nt | cdr3_aa
few | TRBJ2-7 | TRBV19 | TRBD1 | TGTGCCAGTAGTGGGCCAGGGGGCGCGTGGCAGTACTTC | CASSGPGGAWQYF
NA | TRBJ2-7 | TRBV28 | TRBD1 | TGTGCCAGCAGTACCCCCGGGACAGGACCCTACGAGCAGTACTTC | CASSTPGTGPYEQYF
NA | TRBJ2-7 | TRBV7-8 | TRBD2 | TGTGCCAGCAGCTTAGCGGGGACTAGCGGGAGCAACGAGCAGTACTTC | CASSLAGTSGSNEQYF
NA | TRBJ2-1 | TRBV7-9 | TRBD2 | TGTGCCAGCAGCCCATCTAGCGGGGGGGCCCCACGGGATGAGCAGTTCTTC | CASSPSSGGAPRDEQFF
NA | TRBJ2-3 | TRBV7-2 | NA | TGTGCCAGCAGCCAAGGGGCCGCGGGCACAGATACGCAGTATTTT | CASSQGAAGTDTQYF
once | TRBJ2-3 | TRBV6-1 | TRBD2 | TGTGCCAGCAGTGCAACCCTAGCGGAGAGCACAGATACGCAGTATTTT | CASSATLAESTDTQYF
few | TRBJ1-1 | TRBV20-1 | TRBD1 | TGCAGTGCTAGGGGGACAGAGAGTGATTTCTTT | CSARGTESDFF
NA | TRBJ1-1 | TRBV12-3/TRBV12-4 | NA | TGTGCCAGCAGTGGGAACAGCGGTGAAGCTTTCTTT | CASSGNSGEAFF
NA | TRBJ2-1 | TRBV18 | TRBD1 | TGTGCCAGCTCACCACTCGTTTCAGGGGGCAATGAGCAGTTCTTC | CASSPLVSGGNEQFF
NA | TRBJ1-5 | TRBV7-8 | NA | TGTGCCAGCAGCTTCCGGGACAATGTTCAGCCCCAGCATTTT | CASSFRDNVQPQHF
few | TRBJ2-3 | TRBV27 | TRBD2 | TGTGCCAGCAGTCTTACTAGCGGGAGCTCAGATACGCAGTATTTT | CASSLTSGSSDTQYF
NA | TRBJ2-7 | TRBV5-1 | NA | TGCGCCAGCAGCTTGGACAGCATCTACGAGCAGTACTTC | CASSLDSIYEQYF
NA | TRBJ2-5 | TRBV7-9 | TRBD2 | TGTGCCAGCAGCTTACTAGCGGGAGGGTTGGAAGAGACCCAGTACTTC | CASSLLAGGLEETQYF
few | TRBJ1-6 | TRBV3-1/TRBV3-2 | NA | TGTGCCAGCAGCCAAGAGGAGGGTCCCCTCCACTTT | CASSQEEGPLHF
NA | TRBJ2-1 | TRBV5-1 | TRBD2 | TGCGCCAGCAGCACCGGTTCCCTAGCGGGGGGCTACAATGAGCAGTTCTTC | CASSTGSLAGGYNEQFF
NA | TRBJ1-2 | TRBV7-3 | NA | TGTGCCAGCAGCTCCGGGGACAAGGCGTCCTTTGGCTACACCTTC | CASSSGDKASFGYTF
NA | TRBJ1-2 | TRBV19 | NA | TGTGCCAGTAGCCCACCATCAGACAGTTCCAAGGCCAACTATGGCTACACCTTC | CASSPPSDSSKANYGYTF
NA | TRBJ2-1 | TRBV7-2 | NA | TGTGCCAGCAGCTTAGAACGCTCTAGTGGTGAGCAGTTCTTC | CASSLERSSGEQFF
NA | TRBJ1-1 | TRBV9 | NA | TGTGCCAGCAGCGAATCGCCGGCGGGGGAAGCTTTCTTT | CASSESPAGEAFF
NA | TRBJ2-1 | TRBV2 | TRBD1 | TGTGCCAGCAGGCAGGACAGGGTACCCAATGAGCAGTTCTTC | CASRQDRVPNEQFF
NA | TRBJ2-1 | TRBV18 | NA | TGTGCCAGCTCACCGCGGGGCGGTGAGCAGTTCTTC | CASSPRGGEQFF
NA | TRBJ1-1 | TRBV11-1 | NA | TGTGCCAGCAGCTTAGGAGGGACTAATGAAGCTTTCTTT | CASSLGGTNEAFF
NA | TRBJ1-3 | TRBV29-1 | NA | TGCAGCGTCGCACAGGGCTCAGACCTCGGAAACACCATATATTTT | CSVAQGSDLGNTIYF
once | TRBJ1-2 | TRBV2 | TRBD1 | TGTGCCAGCAGTGACTTTTCGGGACAGGGGTCCACCTTC | CASSDFSGQGSTF
NA | TRBJ2-1 | TRBV19 | NA | TGTGCCAGCCACCCCGAGGGCAGTTACTACAATGAGCAGTTCTTC | CASHPEGSYYNEQFF
NA | TRBJ2-3 | TRBV7-8 | NA | TGTGCCAGCAGCTTACGTAGTCGGAGCACAGATACGCAGTATTTT | CASSLRSRSTDTQYF
NA | TRBJ1-2 | TRBV7-9 | NA | TGTGCCAGCAGCTTAGTTGGTGGGGGCGATGGCTACACCTTC | CASSLVGGGDGYTF
NA | TRBJ1-5 | TRBV6-6 | NA | TGTGCCAGCACTTCCGGGGAGCCCCAGCATTTT | CASTSGEPQHF
NA | TRBJ1-6 | TRBV6-5 | NA | TGTGCCACAGGCCGGGGGAGGAACAATTCACCCCTCCACTTT | CATGRGRNNSPLHF
NA | TRBJ1-2 | TRBV4-1 | NA | TGCGCCAGCAGCCAAGGAAGAGCTGGCTACACCTTC | CASSQGRAGYTF
NA | TRBJ1-2 | TRBV28 | NA | TGTGCCAGCAGTTTTCCCCTTCTCTATGGCTACACCTTC | CASSFPLLYGYTF
NA | TRBJ2-7 | TRBV11-2 | TRBD2 | TGTGCCAGCAGCGGGACTAGCGGGATAGGTGAGCAGTACTTC | CASSGTSGIGEQYF
NA | TRBJ1-1 | TRBV6-5 | NA | TGTGCCAGCAGTTACTCGATTTCAGGGATGACTGAAGCTTTCTTT | CASSYSISGMTEAFF
once | TRBJ1-3 | TRBV4-1 | NA | TGCGCCAGCAGTCAACGGGTACCGCTCGGAAACACCATATATTTT | CASSQRVPLGNTIYF
NA | TRBJ2-1 | TRBV4-2 | TRBD2 | TGTGCCAGCAGCCCGCAGGGCGGGGGGGGCAATGAGCAGTTCTTC | CASSPQGGGGNEQFF
NA | TRBJ1-5 | TRBV28 | TRBD1 | TGTGCCAGCAGTTTAGACAGGGGAGGACAGCCCCAGCATTTT | CASSLDRGGQPQHF
NA | TRBJ1-1 | TRBV29-1 | NA | TGCAGCGCCCGGGTCCTTGGCAGGGGCACTGAAGCTTTCTTT | CSARVLGRGTEAFF